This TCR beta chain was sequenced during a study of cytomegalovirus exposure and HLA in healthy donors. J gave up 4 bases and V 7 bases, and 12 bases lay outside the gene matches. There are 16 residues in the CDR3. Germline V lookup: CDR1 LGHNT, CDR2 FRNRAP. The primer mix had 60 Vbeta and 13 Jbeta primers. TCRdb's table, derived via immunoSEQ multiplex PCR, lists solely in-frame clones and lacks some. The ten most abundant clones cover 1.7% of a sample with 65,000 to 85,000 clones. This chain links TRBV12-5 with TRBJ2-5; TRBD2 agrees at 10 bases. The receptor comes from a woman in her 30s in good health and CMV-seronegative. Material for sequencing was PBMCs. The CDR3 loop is CASAGASGGVVETQYF. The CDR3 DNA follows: TGTGCTAGTGCTGGGGCTAGCGGGGGTGTCGTAGAGACCCAGTACTTC.